This T cell receptor beta chain was identified in a study of CD8 T cells in ankylosing spondylitis. Broader study findings: What seemed typical of ankylosing spondylitis blood was a TCR beta motif built from 8 or 9 highly homologous variants. Some of these motif variants have turned up before, in reports on reactive arthritis synovial fluid and blood.

The V gene lost 5 bases and the J gene lost 1 base, with 17 bases spanning the gap. The CDR3 is 15 amino acids. The germline CDR1 and CDR2 sequences are DFQATT and SNEGSKA (reference sequence). TCRdb called the 5' RACE reads again in MiXCR, with one record for every CDR3 protein. This sample has under 300,000 distinct CDR3 sequences, with 8.6% found just once. At least ten counts were recorded for this clonotype. What it binds is unknown. The sample comprised blood, either unsorted or a sorted T cell fraction (not recorded which). The sequence was collected from a male donor with ankylosing spondylitis or in good health (not recorded which). The rearrangement uses TRBV20-1 and TRBJ2-5; D tentatively reads TRBD1 or TRBD2 (6 bases each). The CDR3 DNA follows: TGCAGTGCTCCCCCCCACGGGGGCCCCCAAGAGACCCAGTACTTC. This encodes CSAPPHGGPQETQYF.